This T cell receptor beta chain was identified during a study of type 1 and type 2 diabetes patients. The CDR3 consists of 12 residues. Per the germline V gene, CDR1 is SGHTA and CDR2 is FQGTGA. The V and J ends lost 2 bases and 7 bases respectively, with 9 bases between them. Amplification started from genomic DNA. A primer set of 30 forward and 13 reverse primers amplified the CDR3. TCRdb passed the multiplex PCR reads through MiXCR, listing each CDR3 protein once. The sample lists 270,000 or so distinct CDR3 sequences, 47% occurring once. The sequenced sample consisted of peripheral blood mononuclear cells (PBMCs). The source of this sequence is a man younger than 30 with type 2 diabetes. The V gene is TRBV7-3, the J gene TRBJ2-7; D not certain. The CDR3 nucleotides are TGTGCCAGCAGCTTATTGGTGGGGGAGCAGTACTTC. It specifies CASSLLVGEQYF.